The 17 T cell receptor beta chains below come from one sample, sequenced in a study of cytomegalovirus exposure and HLA in healthy donors. The PCR contained 60 Vbeta and 13 Jbeta primers. The protocol was immunoSEQ multiplex PCR, while the TCRdb copy is restricted to in-frame clones and leaves out a portion. The sample records 98,000 or so clones, 76% being singletons. Sequencing was performed on PBMCs. Every receptor here comes from a woman aged 18-29 years in good health and CMV-seropositive.

The CDR3: CAWSGLVEGNEQFF. The CDR3, as DNA: TGTGCCTGGAGCGGACTAGTGGAGGGCAATGAGCAGTTCTTC. This chain joins TRBV30 and TRBJ2-1; 7 bases map to TRBD2. Looked up from germline, CDR1 is GTSNPN and CDR2 is SVGIG (reference sequence). The CDR3 is made up of 14 amino acids. The trim removed 3 bases at V and 6 bases at J, leaving 8 bases unmatched.

Only one count was recorded for this clone. The J gene is TRBJ2-2, the V gene TRBV4-1; D perhaps matches TRBD1 (5 bases). The V end lost 3 bases, the J end lost 1 base, and 9 bases lay between the germline ends. Germline lookup yields CDR1 MGHRA and CDR2 YSYEKL. The CDR3 consists of 15 residues. The CDR3 is CASSHQGQNTGELFF. The CDR3 nucleotides are TGCGCCAGCAGCCATCAGGGCCAGAACACCGGGGAGCTGTTTTTT.

V and J are TRBV6-6 and TRBJ2-1, with TRBD2 identical over 8 bases. The CDR3 runs 15 residues. Germline V gene sequence: CDR1 MNHNY, CDR2 SVGAGI (reference sequence). Unmatched junction bases numbered 10, after V lost 7 bases and J lost 5 bases. CDR3 in DNA: TGTGCCAGCAATGAGGTAGCGGGATTTAACAATGAGCAGTTCTTC. Translation gives CASNEVAGFNNEQFF.

V gene TRBV7-9 combines with J gene TRBJ2-7; no definite D call. Germline CDR1 SEHNR, CDR2 FQNEAQ (reference sequence). Trimming cost V 1 base and J 7 bases, with 11 bases left between them. CDR3 size: 13 residues. CDR3 DNA: TGTGCCAGCAGCTTAGTCCCCAACAGAGAGCAGTACTTC. Translation gives CASSLVPNREQYF.

The chain links TRBV29-1 to TRBJ2-7; the match to TRBD2 covers 7 bases. Losses at the gene ends were 6 bases for V and 3 bases for J; bases not matched to a gene: 5. The CDR3 loop spans 12 amino acids. CDR1 is SQVTM and CDR2 is ANQGSEA in the germline V gene. The CDR3 sequence: CSVGGTNYEQYF. The CDR3 coding sequence is TGCAGCGTCGGCGGGACTAACTACGAGCAGTACTTC.

This chain links TRBV30 with TRBJ2-1, with 7 bases aligning to TRBD2. Germline-derived CDR1 and CDR2 are GTSNPN and SVGIG (reference sequence). This CDR3 spans 12 amino acids. J was trimmed by 10 bases and V by 0 bases; bases with no gene match: 3. For the CDR3, the DNA is TGTGCCTGGAGTGTCGGCGGGAGAGAGCAGTTCTTC. It is translated as CAWSVGGREQFF.

In DNA form, the CDR3 reads TGTGCCAGCAGCGGGACAGGGGCTATCTCCTACAATGAGCAGTTCTTC. Its translation is CASSGTGAISYNEQFF. The chain is built from TRBV5-6 and TRBJ2-1; TRBD1 matches 10 bases. Trimming cost V 4 bases and J 0 bases; bases outside gene matches: 4. This CDR3 is built from 16 residues. The V gene's germline CDR1 is SGHDT and CDR2 YYEEEE.

The gene calls are TRBV19 and TRBJ1-1; 7 bases align to TRBD1. Germline V lookup: CDR1 LNHDA, CDR2 SQIVND (reference sequence). V shed 9 bases and J 4 bases; nucleotides not matched to a gene: 5. The CDR3 covers 12 residues. The CDR3 sequence: CASKAGGTEAFF. The CDR3 nucleotides read TGTGCCAGCAAAGCAGGGGGCACTGAAGCTTTCTTT.

There are a few counts of this clone. The chain joins TRBV28 to TRBJ2-7, with TRBD2 identical over 7 bases. The trim removed 5 bases at V and 5 bases at J, leaving 3 bases unmatched. Germline CDR1 is MDHEN and CDR2 is SYDVKM. This CDR3 spans 12 amino acids. The CDR3 reads CASSGGGNEQYF. The CDR3 nucleotides are TGTGCCAGCAGTGGGGGGGGAAACGAGCAGTACTTC.

Note on this clone: The identical CDR3 is also encoded by other nucleotide sequences in the sample. The genes are TRBV5-1 and TRBJ2-1, with a tentative D call TRBD2 (6 bases). The germline CDR1 and CDR2 sequences are SGHRS and YFSETQ. This CDR3 region has 14 residues. V was shortened by 2 bases and J by 2 bases, with 8 bases between the two germline ends. Here the CDR3 reads CASSFGGAYNEQFF. The CDR3 coding sequence is TGCGCCAGCAGCTTCGGAGGGGCCTACAATGAGCAGTTCTTC.

The J gene is TRBJ2-7, the V gene TRBV29-1, with D perhaps matching TRBD2 (5 bases). Per the germline V gene, CDR1 is SQVTM and CDR2 is ANQGSEA. This CDR3 is 11 amino acids long. Trimming left V 4 bases short and J 5 bases short, with 9 bases between. The CDR3 DNA reads TGCAGCGTTGCGGGGTCCCACGAGCAGTACTTC. Translated, it gives CSVAGSHEQYF.

This clone was found once. The genes are TRBV30 and TRBJ1-5; the match to TRBD1 covers 11 bases. Germline trimming cut 4 bases from V and 4 bases from J; bases unmatched to any gene: 6. CDR1 is GTSNPN, CDR2 SVGIG, per germline (reference sequence). This CDR3 spans 15 amino acids. The CDR3 nucleotides read TGTGCCTGGATCCTCGGGACAGGGGGGAATCAGCCCCAGCATTTT. Translation gives CAWILGTGGNQPQHF.

This clone was detected a few times. This chain connects TRBV2 to TRBJ1-1; a possible D gene is TRBD1 (6 bases). CDR3 length: 12 amino acids. V lost 6 bases and J lost 6, with 11 bases in between. CDR1 SNHLY and CDR2 FYNNEI come from the germline V gene. The CDR3, as DNA: TGTGCCAGCAGCGACCAGGGGCCTGAAGCTTTCTTT. This translates into CASSDQGPEAFF.

J is TRBJ2-1 and V is TRBV28; tentatively, D is TRBD2 (6 bases). Germline assignment: CDR1 MDHEN and CDR2 SYDVKM. CDR3 length equals 18 residues. V lost 5 bases, J lost 0 bases, and 20 bases lay in between. CDR3 region: CASSPNSGTSTSYNEQFF. The DNA of the CDR3 is TGTGCCAGCAGTCCGAACTCGGGGACTTCCACCTCCTACAATGAGCAGTTCTTC.

The rearrangement joins TRBV5-1 to TRBJ2-7, with 9 bases lining up with TRBD1. Germline V lookup: CDR1 SGHRS, CDR2 YFSETQ. J lost 5 bases, V lost 4 bases, and 4 bases had no gene match. The CDR3 loop spans 13 amino acids. The CDR3 coding sequence is TGCGCCAGCAGCGGACAGGGGAACAACGAGCAGTACTTC. Protein product: CASSGQGNNEQYF.

The V and J genes are TRBV25-1 and TRBJ1-1; D is uncertain. This CDR3 has 13 amino acids. Germline V gives CDR1 MGHDK, CDR2 SYGVNS. Trimming pared 8 bases from V and 4 bases from J, leaving 14 bases between. The CDR3, as DNA: TGTGCCAGCGGTGGTGAGGCGTCCACTGAAGCTTTCTTT. Residues: CASGGEASTEAFF.

The chain couples TRBV29-1 to TRBJ2-7, with a possible D match to TRBD1 (7 bases). The V gene's germline CDR1 is SQVTM and CDR2 ANQGSEA. The CDR3 runs 12 residues. Trimming took 6 bases from V and 3 from J, leaving 12 bases between them. CDR3 protein: CSVQGGLYEQYF. The CDR3 DNA sequence: TGCAGCGTGCAGGGGGGTCTCTACGAGCAGTACTTC.